This section outlines one TCR beta chain sequence together with its context. Antigen: not known. This specimen belongs to a study of STAT3 mutations in large granular lymphocyte leukemia. General study findings and limits: A small but highly pathogenic clone may have been missed. In T-cell large granular lymphocyte leukemia, about half of patients showed multiple immunodominant subclonotypes. After therapy, 6 of 18 patients switched clonotypes, all new clones STAT3 wild type. Variable sampling intervals and differing treatment regimens complicated linking therapy response to TCR clonal burden changes. Some patients had dominant TCR clones larger than their STAT3 mutant burden.

V lost 4 bases and J lost 9, with 17 bases in between. The V gene's germline CDR1 is SGHNT and CDR2 YYREEE (reference sequence). This CDR3 comprises 15 residues. Sequencing was performed with immunoSEQ multiplex PCR; in TCRdb, only in-frame clones are kept and a portion is missing. This sample has several thousand clones; approximately 40% occur once, and the top ten carry approximately 84%. This TCR was sampled from a man in his sixties with T-cell large granular lymphocyte leukemia. Some clones in this sample may be carry-over from other donors' samples. The rearrangement links TRBV5-4 to TRBJ1-6; D uncertain. Source material: peripheral blood mononuclear cells. The CDR3 reads CASSDRGLAGSPLHF. DNA of the CDR3: TGTGCCAGCAGCGACCGAGGACTGGCTGGTTCACCCCTCCACTTT.